The entry below gives a single TCR beta chain sequence along with its context. By sample share, this clonotype is medium-sized (0.01 to 0.1%). The clone's antigen remains unknown. Per-base qualities were not stored, and no clone one base away is much larger. Via the germline V gene, CDR1 is SGHVS and CDR2 FQNEAQ. Reading from cysteine to phenylalanine, the CDR3 counts 14 amino acids. Solely the CDR3 DNA is kept, with 42 bases framed from the first base. V lost 5 bases and J lost 0 bases; the stretch between them is 7 bases long. This entry is derived from a study of T cell repertoires in cytomegalovirus infection (dated by TCRdb to the late 2010s). About the study as a whole: Donor HLA type was relevant to the analysis, because carriage of CMV infection together with the matching HLA type was indicated by public TCR beta signatures. On the study overall, not on this receptor specifically: Carriers of CMV infection plus the relevant HLA type were discriminated by the cumulative frequency of public TCR beta family members in the study cohort and in an independent roughly 380-donor cohort. The ex vivo response was dominated by HLA-C-restricted CMV-specific TCR beta clonotypes, which also provided the single most frequent clonotype in two of eight donors.

Sequencing used an Illumina HiSeq 1500. TCRdb reprocessed the public reads (quality trimming at Q25 with fastp, clone calling with MiXCR) and kept in-frame beta chains. Under each unique CDR3 protein, matching rows form one entry showing the most common genes and DNA. This sample gives roughly 130,000 distinct CDR3 sequences in total; roughly 9% of them show up just once. The ten biggest clones cover around 9.1% of the sample. The TCR originated in a human donor in good health (CMV status not recorded). Some clones in this sample may be carry-over from other donors' samples. Sequencing was done on a sample of PBMCs. The receptor chain draws on TRBV7-8 and TRBJ2-2, with TRBD2 perhaps the D gene, on 5 matching bases. The nucleotide sequence is TGTGCCAGCAGCCCGGACTCGAACACCGGGGAGCTGTTTTTT. It codes for CASSPDSNTGELFF.